The sequence of this T cell receptor (beta chain) was determined in a study of monozygotic twins with inflammatory bowel disease. TCRdb re-called the 5' RACE reads and catalogs CDR3 proteins one per entry, DNA excluded. The table lists roughly 300,000 distinct CDR3 sequences. The authors isolated total RNA from whole blood without sorting T cells. Germline lookup yields CDR1 DFQATT and CDR2 SNEGSKA (reference sequence). The CDR3 consists of 13 residues. Sequenced material: blood. The clonotype comes from a human donor with ulcerative colitis or Crohn's disease, or a healthy co-twin of an affected twin (not recorded which). J is TRBJ2-7 and V is TRBV20-1; TCRdb's D call of TRBD2 is untestable without DNA. The CDR3 loop is CSAASGRAYEQYF.